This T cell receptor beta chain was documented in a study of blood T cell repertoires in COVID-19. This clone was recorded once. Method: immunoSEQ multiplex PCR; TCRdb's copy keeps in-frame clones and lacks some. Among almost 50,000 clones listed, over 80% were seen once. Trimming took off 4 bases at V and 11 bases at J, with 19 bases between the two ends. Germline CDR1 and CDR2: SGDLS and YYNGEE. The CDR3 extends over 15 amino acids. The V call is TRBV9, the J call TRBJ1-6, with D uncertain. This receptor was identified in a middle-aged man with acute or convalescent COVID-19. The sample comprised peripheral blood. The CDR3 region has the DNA TGTGCCAGCAGCCCCCTCCGGGAACCTATCGCACCCCTCCACTTT. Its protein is CASSPLREPIAPLHF.